What follows is one TCR beta chain and its context. Its cognate antigen is unknown. Germline CDR1 SGHNT, CDR2 YYREEE (reference sequence). This CDR3 spans 15 amino acids. The germline V and J ends were trimmed by 2 bases and 1 base, with 12 bases remaining between them. These data are taken from a study of PD-L1 blockade in urothelial cancer. A spike-in of synthetic TCR analog templates was added to each PCR. Generated by immunoSEQ multiplex PCR, the TCRdb table keeps only in-frame clones and is missing some. The sample lists just under 45,000 clones; around 89% were seen once. Study findings and constraints: Blood TCR clonality below the median before treatment was a predictor of better survival.

The chain joins TRBV5-4 to TRBJ2-5; D remains unclear. The sequence was collected from a woman aged 55-70 years with urothelial cancer. The sequencing here drew on PBMCs, taken around atezolizumab (anti-PD-L1) treatment. CDR3 loop: CASSLIGGRQETQYF. CDR3 coding DNA: TGTGCCAGCAGCTTAATTGGCGGTCGCCAAGAGACCCAGTACTTC. Complete variable domain (other parts from reference TRBV5-4 and TRBJ2-5): ETGVTQSPTHLIKTRGQQVTLRCSSQSGHNTVSWYQQALGQGPQFIFQYYREEENGRGNFPPRFSGLQFPNYSSELNVNALELDDSALYLCASSLIGGRQETQYFGPGTRLLVL.